The clone carrying this T cell receptor beta chain was observed a handful of times. This sample is drawn from a study of response to subunit inactivated influenza vaccine. Trimming shortened V by 10 bases and J by 4 bases, and 28 bases separated the two germline ends. Germline CDR1 is SNHLY and CDR2 is FYNNEI. This CDR3 spans 18 amino acids. From the RT-PCR reads, TCRdb called clonotypes with MiXCR, one entry per CDR3 protein. Of 590,000 or so distinct CDR3 sequences listed, approximately 14% are singletons. This TCR was recovered from a man aged 45-60 years who received an inactivated influenza vaccine. The chain is built from TRBV2 and TRBJ2-2; D might be TRBD1 (5 bases). Sequenced here: PBMCs from blood, sampled less than 15 days before vaccination. The CDR3 DNA is TGTGCCAACCGCGCGGAACGGACACCCAGGACCCGCACCGGGGAGCTGTTTTTT. It is translated as CANRAERTPRTRTGELFF.